This T cell receptor (beta chain) was identified during a study of T cell repertoires in cytomegalovirus infection. Study-wide context: An indication of both CMV infection and matching HLA type came from public TCR beta signatures. Study observations and caveats: Summed public TCR beta family frequency identified CMV carriers bearing the relevant HLA. Dominating the ex vivo response were TCR beta clonotypes that were CMV-specific and HLA-C-restricted.

The CDR3 has 17 residues. With 4 bases clipped from V and 0 bases from J, the junction kept 6 bases outside the gene matches. This clonotype came up a few times. As yet, its antigen is unknown. MiXCR, run by TCRdb on the reads, gives a single entry per CDR3 protein. The table lists approximately 750,000 distinct CDR3 sequences, 35% to 45% of them singletons. Sequencing was done on a sample of PBMCs. The clonotype originates from a human donor in good health (CMV status not recorded). Some clones in this sample may be carry-over from other donors' samples. V and J are TRBV12-3 or TRBV12-4 and TRBJ2-1, with 10 bases matching TRBD2. CDR3 amino acids: CASSSGLAESSYNEQFF. The CDR3 nucleotides are TGTGCCAGCAGTTCCGGACTAGCGGAAAGCTCCTACAATGAGCAGTTCTTC.